This T cell receptor beta chain originates from a study of blood T cell repertoires in COVID-19 (TCRdb year 2020). In the study overall: Collaborator samples came from the United States, Italy and Spain and covered acute and convalescent phases of COVID-19. The material from the prospective study consisted of cDNA or gDNA derived from T cells, B-cell-depleted T cells, or PBMCs. Subjects who had been exposed to COVID-19, were actively infected with it, or had recovered from it provided the deeply sampled blood TCRbeta repertoires that made up the dataset. Nearly every sample came with metadata listing a de-identified subject ID, COVID-19 status, age in years and sex. Samples were obtained from the ongoing ImmuneRACE study (first 160 participants) and from 1,000 to 1,500 subjects provided by 6 global collaborators. A freely available public database, intended as a resource for researchers studying the immune response to SARS-CoV-2, is where the repertoires were released. Where available, HLA class I and class II types were obtained from metadata supplied by the sample provider rather than from assay-based typing. Study-level results and caveats: The amount of clinical and demographic metadata varied by source and participant and was provided uncurated.

The immunoSEQ Assay, a bias-controlled multiplex PCR, was used to amplify TCRbeta CDR3 regions from genomic DNA. Concerning the study's data processing: The number of nucleated cells in each sample was estimated by amplification of reference gene primers within the assay. To quantify the absolute abundance of each unique TCRbeta CDR3 rearrangement, sequence reads were collapsed and filtered. Productive Simpson clonality was computed per sample as the square root of Simpson's diversity index over productive rearrangements. TCRdb provides this immuneACCESS table in a form limited to in-frame rearrangements. Some clones are lacking; in checked studies, under half of them reflect an unresolved V gene, and why the rest are absent is not known. V and J calls and clone size are given by that table; D and trimming were obtained from the DNA. Here the sample has 45,000 to 55,000 clones; roughly 83% occur a single time. Of the sample, less than 5.5% is held by the ten largest clones.

Whole blood was collected in K2EDTA tubes by collaborating institutions according to the institutions' own protocols. For TCRbeta analysis, collaborators shipped samples in one of three forms: frozen whole blood, isolated PBMCs, or DNA extracted from either of those sample types. CDR1 and CDR2 were assigned from the germline V gene as SGDLS and YYNGEE. From the cysteine through the phenylalanine, the CDR3 covers 15 amino acids. Only the CDR3 part of the read is kept: 45 bases, read in frame from the first base. Unmatched junction bases come to 6, with V trimmed by 4 bases and J by 3 bases. On this clone itself: Its antigen is currently not known. No quality values exist for individual bases; no much larger clone is one base distant.

The receptor was derived from a human donor in a cohort sampled during active COVID-19. The specimen sequenced was peripheral blood. The chain was built from TRBV9 and TRBJ1-5; 8 nucleotides in the junction match TRBD1. The nucleotide sequence is TGTGCCAGCAGCTTGACAGGGGATCCCAATCAGCCCCAGCATTTT. Translation gives CASSLTGDPNQPQHF. With the portions outside the CDR3 filled from the reference TRBV9 and TRBJ1-5 genes, the complete variable region becomes DSGVTQTPKHLITATGQRVTLRCSPRSGDLSVYWYQQSLDQGLQFLIQYYNGEERAKGNILERFSAQQFPDLHSELNLSSLELGDSALYFCASSLTGDPNQPQHFGDGTRLSIL.